Included here is one TCR beta chain sequence, with context. Its specificity is not known. Germline V lookup: CDR1 SGHKS, CDR2 YYEKEE (reference sequence). There are 16 residues in the CDR3. Trimming pared 4 bases from V and 10 bases from J, leaving 23 bases between. This entry is derived from a study of cytomegalovirus exposure and HLA in healthy donors. Study-wide results and limits: The study put 150 or so TCR beta chains on its list as cytomegalovirus-associated.

PCR employed 60 Vbeta and 13 Jbeta primers. The repertoire was sequenced with immunoSEQ multiplex PCR; TCRdb's copy has only in-frame clones and lacks some. This table lists over 100,000 clones. The chain combines TRBV5-5 with TRBJ1-4; no firm D call. This sequence was found in a woman aged 35 to 49 in good health and CMV-seropositive. The material sequenced was PBMCs. CDR3 in amino acids: CASSQPLEALDGKLFF. The CDR3 coding sequence is TGTGCCAGCAGCCAGCCTTTAGAGGCACTAGATGGAAAACTGTTTTTT.